The following is a TCR beta chain sequence with its context. This sample is drawn from a study of blood T cells in healthy people across ages. Looking at the study overall: About one barcoded beta molecule per two T cells was the capture yield of template switching.

Each of the donors had roughly 9.3 milliliters of peripheral blood drawn into EDTA-treated Vacutainer tubes. Next came a second PCR, run for roughly 7 to 12 cycles, which used a sample-barcoded 5' primer along with a J-beta primer mix. TCRdb reprocessed the 5' RACE reads with MiXCR, giving one entry per CDR3 protein. The sample has approximately 800,000 distinct CDR3 sequences; 60% to 80% are singletons. The CDR3 totals 14 residues. Germline V gene lookup returns CDR1 SNHLY and CDR2 FYNNEI. Between the trimmed V and J ends, which lost 6 bases and 4 bases, there was a span of 14 bases. Sample: blood. This chain joins TRBV2 and TRBJ2-3; D is possibly TRBD2 (5 bases). The TCR was taken from a man aged 25 to 40 in good health. For the CDR3, the DNA is TGTGCCAGCAGGAAAGAGGGTATGCCAGATACGCAGTATTTT. Translating it yields CASRKEGMPDTQYF.